This T cell receptor (beta chain) was recorded in a study of blood T cell repertoires in COVID-19. V was cut by 3 bases and J by 4 bases, with 10 bases left in between. CDR1 is SGHKS, CDR2 YYEKEE, per germline (reference sequence). The CDR3 runs to 14 residues. Per the original data handling: By means of reference gene primer amplification, nucleated cell counts were estimated. Sequencing used immunoSEQ multiplex PCR; TCRdb keeps in-frame clones, though not all of them. V, J and clone size are taken as reported in that table, and D and trimming were inferred from the DNA itself. The profile covers fewer than 60,000 clones, with around four fifths appearing a single time and just under 7% taken by the ten largest.

The TCR comes from a man in his 70s with active COVID-19. The sample consisted of peripheral blood. The rearrangement uses TRBV5-5 and TRBJ1-4, with TRBD1 as a possible D gene (5 bases). In DNA, the CDR3 is TGTGCCAGCAGCTCACAGGTCCGTAATGAAAAACTGTTTTTT. Amino acid sequence: CASSSQVRNEKLFF. Based on the CDR3 plus reference TRBV5-5 and TRBJ1-4, the full variable domain is DAGVTQSPTHLIKTRGQQVTLRCSPISGHKSVSWYQQVLGQGPQFIFQYYEKEERGRGNFPDRFSARQFPNYSSELNVNALLLGDSALYLCASSSQVRNEKLFFGSGTQLSVL.